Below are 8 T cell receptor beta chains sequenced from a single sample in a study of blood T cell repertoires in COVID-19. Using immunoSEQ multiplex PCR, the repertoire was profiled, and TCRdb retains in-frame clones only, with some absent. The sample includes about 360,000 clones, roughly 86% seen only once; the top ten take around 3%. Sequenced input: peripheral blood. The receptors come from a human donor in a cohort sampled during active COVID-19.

The CDR3 nucleotides are TGTGCCAGCCGCAGGGGTGAGGCCGGGGAGCTGTTTTTT. As protein: CASRRGEAGELFF. V gene TRBV6-4 combines with J gene TRBJ2-2; a possible D gene is TRBD1 (6 bases). The CDR3 sequence is 13 residues long. Germline V gives CDR1 MRHNA, CDR2 SNTAGT. Trimming shortened V by 8 bases and J by 6 bases, and 13 bases separated the two germline ends.

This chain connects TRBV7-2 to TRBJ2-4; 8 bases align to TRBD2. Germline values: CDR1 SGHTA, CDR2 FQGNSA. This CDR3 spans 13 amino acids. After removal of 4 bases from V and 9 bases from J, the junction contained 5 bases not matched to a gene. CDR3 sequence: CASSWSGSAIQYF. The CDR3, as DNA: TGTGCCAGCAGCTGGAGCGGGAGTGCCATTCAGTACTTC.

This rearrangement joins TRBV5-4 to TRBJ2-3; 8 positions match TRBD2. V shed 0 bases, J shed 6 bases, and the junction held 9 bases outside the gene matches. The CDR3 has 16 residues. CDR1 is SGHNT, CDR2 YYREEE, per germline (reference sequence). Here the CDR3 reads CASSLEATGGGDTQYF. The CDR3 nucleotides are TGTGCCAGCAGCTTGGAGGCCACTGGCGGGGGGGATACGCAGTATTTT.

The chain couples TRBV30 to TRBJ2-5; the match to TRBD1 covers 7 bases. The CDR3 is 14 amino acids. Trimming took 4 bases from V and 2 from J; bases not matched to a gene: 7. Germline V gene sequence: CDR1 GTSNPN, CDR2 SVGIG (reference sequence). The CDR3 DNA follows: TGTGCCTGGAACCGGGACAGAGGACAAGAGACCCAGTACTTC. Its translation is CAWNRDRGQETQYF.

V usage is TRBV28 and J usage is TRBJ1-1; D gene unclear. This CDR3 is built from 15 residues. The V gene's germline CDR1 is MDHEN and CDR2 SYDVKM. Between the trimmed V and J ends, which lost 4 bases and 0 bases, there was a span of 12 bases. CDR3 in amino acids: CASSSIPGVNTEAFF. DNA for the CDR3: TGTGCCAGCAGTTCTATCCCCGGGGTGAACACTGAAGCTTTCTTT. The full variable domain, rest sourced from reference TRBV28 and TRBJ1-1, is DVKVTQSSRYLVKRTGEKVFLECVQDMDHENMFWYRQDPGLGLRLIYFSYDVKMKEKGDIPEGYSVSREKKERFSLILESASTNQTSMYLCASSSIPGVNTEAFFGQGTRLTVV.

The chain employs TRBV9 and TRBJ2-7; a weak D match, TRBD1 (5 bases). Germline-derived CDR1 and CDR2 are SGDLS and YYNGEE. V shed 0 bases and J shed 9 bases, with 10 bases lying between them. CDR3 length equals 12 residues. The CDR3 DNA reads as TGTGCCAGCAGCGTAGAGCAGGGAACGCAGTACTTC. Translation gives CASSVEQGTQYF.

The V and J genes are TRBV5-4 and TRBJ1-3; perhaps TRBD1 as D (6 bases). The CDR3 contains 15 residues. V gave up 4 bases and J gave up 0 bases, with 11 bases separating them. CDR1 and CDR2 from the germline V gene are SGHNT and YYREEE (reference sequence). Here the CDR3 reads CASSRTGSSGNTIYF. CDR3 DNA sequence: TGTGCCAGCAGCCGAACAGGGAGCTCTGGAAACACCATATATTTT.

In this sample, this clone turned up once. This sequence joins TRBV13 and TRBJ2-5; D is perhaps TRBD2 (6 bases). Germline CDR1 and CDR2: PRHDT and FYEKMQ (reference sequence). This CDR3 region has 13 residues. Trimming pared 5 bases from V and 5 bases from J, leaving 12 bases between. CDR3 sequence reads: CASSARGDETQYF. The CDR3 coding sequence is TGTGCCAGCAGCGCCCGCGGGGACGAGACCCAGTACTTC. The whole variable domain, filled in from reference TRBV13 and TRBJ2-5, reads AAGVIQSPRHLIKEKRETATLKCYPIPRHDTVYWYQQGPGQDPQFLISFYEKMQSDKGSIPDRFSAQQFSDYHSELNMSSLELGDSALYFCASSARGDETQYFGPGTRLLVL.